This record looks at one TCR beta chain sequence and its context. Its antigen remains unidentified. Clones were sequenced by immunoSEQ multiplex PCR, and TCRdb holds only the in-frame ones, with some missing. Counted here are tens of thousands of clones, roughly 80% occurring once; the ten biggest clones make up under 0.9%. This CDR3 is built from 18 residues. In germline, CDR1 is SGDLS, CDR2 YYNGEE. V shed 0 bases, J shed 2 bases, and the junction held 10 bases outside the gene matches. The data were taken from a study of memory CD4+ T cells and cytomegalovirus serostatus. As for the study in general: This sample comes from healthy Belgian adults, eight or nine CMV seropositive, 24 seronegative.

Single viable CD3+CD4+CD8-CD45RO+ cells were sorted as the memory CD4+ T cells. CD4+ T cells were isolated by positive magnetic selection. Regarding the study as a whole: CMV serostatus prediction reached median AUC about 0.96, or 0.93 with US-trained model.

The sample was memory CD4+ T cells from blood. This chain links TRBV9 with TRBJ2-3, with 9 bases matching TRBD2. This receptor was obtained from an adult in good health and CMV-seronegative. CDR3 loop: CASSVGSGGFIFTDTQYF. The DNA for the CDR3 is TGTGCCAGCAGCGTAGGAAGCGGGGGGTTTATCTTCACAGATACGCAGTATTTT.